These 6 T cell receptor beta chains were all obtained from the same sample, sequenced in a study of identical twins (dated by TCRdb to the mid-2010s). Receptor amplification or capture employed 5' RACE. The sequencing machine was an Illumina HiSeq 2000. In TCRdb, the public reads were trimmed at Q25 with fastp and aligned with MiXCR, with productive beta chains retained. Every distinct CDR3 protein forms one entry, paired with its most common genes and DNA. The sample contains around 480,000 distinct CDR3 sequences, 13% to 15% of them found a single time. The top ten constitute 0.4% to 0.55% of the sample. These same records also appear under a second study, on yellow fever vaccine responses in identical twins.

The sequenced sample consisted of CD4+ T cells sorted from blood. The receptors were sampled from a woman aged 18-29 years in good health.

This clonotype occurred a few times. The chain employs TRBV9 and TRBJ2-3, with 10 bases aligning to TRBD2. Germline V lookup: CDR1 SGDLS, CDR2 YYNGEE. V was clipped by 1 base and J by 4 bases; unmatched bases: 9. CDR3 length: 17 residues. In nucleotides, the CDR3 is TGTGCCAGCAGCGTACCCCAGAGCGGGGGGGCCCCAGATACGCAGTATTTT. Translating gives CASSVPQSGGAPDTQYF.

This clonotype was recorded a few times. The CDR3, as DNA: TGTGCCAGCAAACGGACAGGTTTCTACGAGCAGTACTTC. It codes for CASKRTGFYEQYF. The chain combines TRBV6-6 with TRBJ2-7; TRBD1 matches 7 bases. Germline V gene lookup returns CDR1 MNHNY and CDR2 SVGAGI (reference sequence). The junction had 6 bases not matched to a gene; V was cut back by 7 bases and J by 3 bases. This CDR3 is built from 13 residues.

This clonotype was picked up a small number of times. V and J are TRBV7-2 and TRBJ2-7, with 7 bases matching TRBD1. This CDR3 is 13 amino acids long. Germline CDR1 SGHTA, CDR2 FQGNSA. Trimming took 6 bases from V and 3 from J; bases not matched to a gene: 5. The CDR3 is CASRHRGDYEQYF. The CDR3 DNA follows: TGTGCCAGCAGACACAGGGGTGACTACGAGCAGTACTTC. Full variable domain (outside the CDR3, taken from reference TRBV7-2 and TRBJ2-7): GAGVSQSPSNKVTEKGKDVELRCDPISGHTALYWYRQSLGQGLEFLIYFQGNSAPDKSGLPSDRFSAERTGGSVSTLTIQRTQQEDSAVYLCASRHRGDYEQYFGPGTRLTVT.

This clonotype showed up many times. The rearrangement uses TRBV5-1 and TRBJ2-7; 7 positions match TRBD1. The CDR3 is 16 amino acids. J lost 0 bases, V lost 4 bases, and 10 bases had no gene match. CDR1 is SGHRS, CDR2 YFSETQ, per germline. The CDR3 nucleotides read TGCGCCAGCAGCCAAGAACCGACAGGGAACTCCTACGAGCAGTACTTC. Translation: CASSQEPTGNSYEQYF.

This clonotype was observed a handful of times. The chain couples TRBV7-2 to TRBJ2-1, with a tentative D call TRBD2 (5 bases). CDR1 and CDR2 from the germline V gene are SGHTA and FQGNSA. The V gene lost 3 bases and the J gene lost 9 bases, with 12 bases spanning the gap. The length of the CDR3 is 13 residues. The CDR3, as DNA: TGTGCCAGCAGCTTGAGGGAAGACACTGAGCAGTTCTTC. Its translation: CASSLREDTEQFF.

V gene TRBV6-2 or TRBV6-3 combines with J gene TRBJ2-2; D call uncertain. CDR1 and CDR2 (germline): MNHEY, SVGEGT. The CDR3 runs to 16 residues. V was clipped by 0 bases and J by 3 bases, with 11 bases between them. CDR3: CASSYSIHSDTGELFF. The CDR3 nucleotides are TGTGCCAGCAGTTACTCGATCCATTCCGACACCGGGGAGCTGTTTTTT.